These 17 T cell receptor beta chains came from one sample sequenced in a study of control samples from healthy donors and cancer patients. Sequenced by immunoSEQ multiplex PCR; TCRdb stores in-frame clones only, minus some. The data contain about 100,000 clones, more than 75% of them seen just once; the ten biggest clones take up under 20%. Sequenced: blood. These receptor sequences come from a woman aged 45-60 years in good health.

This sequence joins TRBV11-2 and TRBJ2-5; TRBD1 agrees at 9 bases. Germline V gene data show CDR1 as SGHAT and CDR2 as FQNNGV. Germline trimming cut 1 base from V and 4 bases from J; bases unmatched to any gene: 4. CDR3 length equals 15 residues. The CDR3 region has the DNA TGTGCCAGCAGCTTAGCAGGGGGACAGGGAGAGACCCAGTACTTC. This encodes CASSLAGGQGETQYF.

J is TRBJ1-5 and V is TRBV6-5; TRBD1 matches at 8 bases. Trimming cost V 6 bases and J 4 bases; bases outside gene matches: 5. Germline CDR1 is MNHEY and CDR2 is SVGAGI. The CDR3 loop spans 14 amino acids. The chain's CDR3 is CASRGTGRNQPQHF. The CDR3, as DNA: TGTGCCAGCAGGGGGACAGGTCGTAATCAGCCCCAGCATTTT.

The chain couples TRBV6-6 to TRBJ1-6; tentative D call: TRBD1 (6 bases). CDR3 length: 14 amino acids. Trimming shortened V by 7 bases and J by 10 bases, and 17 bases separated the two germline ends. Germline values: CDR1 MNHNY, CDR2 SVGAGI (reference sequence). The CDR3 DNA is TGTGCCAGCAAAGACAGGATCGAGAGATCACCCCTCCACTTT. It translates to CASKDRIERSPLHF.

The chain has TRBV6-4 and TRBJ2-3; no firm D call. Germline CDR1 reads MRHNA; CDR2 reads SNTAGT. V gave up 0 bases and J gave up 11 bases, with 12 bases separating them. This CDR3 contains 13 residues. The DNA for the CDR3 is TGTGCCAGCAGTGACTCGGGAACCTCACAGCAGTATTTT. Encoded protein: CASSDSGTSQQYF.

The chain uses TRBV9 and TRBJ2-1; a weak D match, TRBD1 (6 bases). The CDR3 consists of 15 residues. The germline V gene has CDR1 SGDLS and CDR2 YYNGEE. V was clipped by 1 base and J by 5 bases, with 13 bases between them. CDR3 region: CASSVYGTHHNEQFF. The CDR3 DNA reads as TGTGCCAGCAGCGTATACGGGACACATCACAATGAGCAGTTCTTC.

The chain links TRBV18 to TRBJ2-1; D could derive from TRBD1 or TRBD2 (6 bases each). CDR3 length: 14 amino acids. The V gene's germline CDR1 is KGHSH and CDR2 LQKENI. The V gene lost 7 bases and the J gene lost 3 bases, with 13 bases spanning the gap. The CDR3 loop reads CASWGAPRYNEQFF. CDR3 coding DNA: TGTGCCAGCTGGGGGGCCCCCCGCTACAATGAGCAGTTCTTC.

This CDR3 is CASGSTWVDTQYF. CDR3 DNA sequence: TGTGCCAGCGGGTCCACCTGGGTGGATACGCAGTATTTT. The chain employs TRBV7-3 and TRBJ2-3; D call uncertain. Trimming pared 8 bases from V and 6 bases from J, leaving 15 bases between. The CDR3 extends over 13 amino acids. Germline assignment: CDR1 SGHTA and CDR2 FQGTGA. The entire variable domain, with the rest obtained from reference TRBV7-3 and TRBJ2-3, is as follows: GAGVSQTPSNKVTEKGKYVELRCDPISGHTALYWYRQSLGQGPEFLIYFQGTGAADDSGLPNDRFFAVRPEGSVSTLKIQRTERGDSAVYLCASGSTWVDTQYFGPGTRLTVL.

The V gene is TRBV6-5, the J gene TRBJ1-3, with 8 bases identical to TRBD1. The CDR3 loop spans 15 amino acids. Germline V CDR1 and CDR2: MNHEY, SVGAGI. The trim removed 6 bases at V and 6 bases at J, leaving 10 bases unmatched. The CDR3 coding sequence is TGTGCCAGCAGCTTCAGGGGGCGCGGGGAAAACACCATATATTTT. It translates to CASSFRGRGENTIYF.

The rearrangement uses TRBV10-3 and TRBJ1-1; unclear D gene. The CDR3 is 12 amino acids. Trimming cost V 5 bases and J 6 bases, with 10 bases left between them. Germline assignment: CDR1 ENHRY and CDR2 SYGVKD. The CDR3 loop reads CAISYSSAEAFF. The CDR3 DNA sequence: TGTGCCATCAGTTACTCTAGCGCTGAAGCTTTCTTT.

The chain combines TRBV9 with TRBJ2-5, with D possibly TRBD2 on 6 matching bases. This CDR3 is 15 amino acids long. Germline loops: CDR1 SGDLS, CDR2 YYNGEE. Deletions cut 3 bases from V and 4 bases from J, with 16 bases between. DNA for the CDR3: TGTGCCAGCAGCGCCACCTCTAGCGAACGAGAGACCCAGTACTTC. Its translation is CASSATSSERETQYF.

The chain has TRBV9 and TRBJ2-1; D possibly matches TRBD1 or TRBD2 (5 bases each). The CDR3 is made up of 17 amino acids. Germline values: CDR1 SGDLS, CDR2 YYNGEE. Trimming removed 0 bases from V and 2 bases from J, with 15 bases in between. CDR3 in amino acids: CASSVGSAGTTYNEQFF. Written as DNA, the CDR3 is TGTGCCAGCAGCGTAGGGTCCGCAGGGACGACCTACAATGAGCAGTTCTTC.

The rearrangement uses TRBV9 and TRBJ1-6; D gene unclear. V lost 0 bases to trimming and J lost 11 bases, with 15 bases between them. The CDR3 covers 15 residues. CDR1 and CDR2 from the germline V gene are SGDLS and YYNGEE. This CDR3 is CASSVAPMTDTPLHF. Here the CDR3 DNA reads TGTGCCAGCAGCGTAGCCCCGATGACCGATACACCCCTCCACTTT.

The chain recombines TRBV7-9 with TRBJ1-2; 7 nucleotides align to TRBD1. J lost 3 bases, V lost 4 bases, and 11 bases had no gene match. Germline lookup yields CDR1 SEHNR and CDR2 FQNEAQ (reference sequence). CDR3 length: 16 amino acids. The CDR3 sequence: CASSSPYRGPYYGYTF. CDR3 in DNA: TGTGCCAGCAGCTCCCCCTACAGGGGCCCTTACTATGGCTACACCTTC.

This clone turned up a few times. V is TRBV7-9 and J is TRBJ1-1; 7 nucleotides align to TRBD1. The ends lost 11 bases at V and 1 base at J; junction bases unmatched: 10. The CDR3 totals 14 residues. Germline CDR1 is SEHNR and CDR2 is FQNEAQ (reference sequence). In DNA form, the CDR3 reads TGTGCCGGGGGAGGAGACAGGGCGAACACTGAAGCTTTCTTT. It specifies CAGGGDRANTEAFF.

The V call is TRBV4-3, the J call TRBJ1-4, with a tentative D call TRBD1 (5 bases). V was shortened by 3 bases and J by 3 bases, with 11 bases between the two germline ends. CDR3 length equals 15 residues. CDR1 and CDR2 from the germline V gene are LGHNA and YSLEER. The CDR3 region is CASSHRGRANEKLFF. The DNA for the CDR3 is TGCGCCAGCAGCCATCGGGGCCGGGCTAATGAAAAACTGTTTTTT.

The chain is built from TRBV28 and TRBJ1-5; TRBD1 matches at 10 bases. The germline CDR1 and CDR2 sequences are MDHEN and SYDVKM. Unmatched junction bases numbered 3, after V lost 4 bases and J lost 0 bases. There are 16 residues in the CDR3. The DNA for the CDR3 is TGTGCCAGCAGTTGGGGACAGGGGTATAGCAATCAGCCCCAGCATTTT. Protein product: CASSWGQGYSNQPQHF.

This clone was seen once. V gene TRBV5-6 combines with J gene TRBJ1-1, with D unclear. Germline CDR1 and CDR2: SGHDT and YYEEEE. CDR3 length equals 14 residues. Trimming shortened V by 2 bases and J by 1 base, and 9 bases separated the two germline ends. CDR3 nucleotide sequence: TGTGCCAGCAGCTTAAGAGGGCCGAACACTGAAGCTTTCTTT. It is translated as CASSLRGPNTEAFF.